A single sample is the source of the 31 T cell receptor beta chains below, sequenced in a study of sequential checkpoint blockade in melanoma. Treatment here: randomized to nivolumab then ipilimumab (arm A) or the reverse (arm B). TCRdb's copy holds only in-frame clones and misses some; the assay was immunoSEQ multiplex PCR. Counted here are roughly 5,100 clones, about a fifth occurring once; the ten biggest clones make up around a sixth. Source: tumor tissue (inferred from file names), taken from a patient given nivolumab and ipilimumab in sequence. The receptors stem from a human donor with melanoma.

This clone has only a few counts. The chain employs TRBV11-3 and TRBJ2-2, with 8 bases aligning to TRBD2. CDR1 SGHNT and CDR2 YENEEA come from the germline V gene. With V trimmed by 3 bases and J by 9 bases, 9 bases remained unmatched. The CDR3 runs to 15 residues. CDR3 in DNA: TGTGCCAGCAGCTTCCGCGGGGGGATGTTTCGGGAGCTGTTTTTT. Translating it yields CASSFRGGMFRELFF.

The V and J genes are TRBV5-1 and TRBJ2-7; D perhaps matches TRBD1 (6 bases). The V end lost 0 bases, the J end lost 0 bases, and 13 bases lay between the germline ends. There are 16 residues in the CDR3. The germline gives CDR1 SGHRS, CDR2 YFSETQ. CDR3: CASSLALTGFSYEQYF. CDR3 DNA sequence: TGCGCCAGCAGCTTGGCCCTGACAGGTTTCTCCTACGAGCAGTACTTC.

The chain recombines TRBV28 with TRBJ1-5; D may be TRBD1 (5 bases). This CDR3 has 12 amino acids. CDR1 MDHEN and CDR2 SYDVKM come from the germline V gene. V lost 4 bases and J 5 bases, leaving 6 bases between the germline ends. CDR3 region: CASSSRDQPQHF. DNA for the CDR3: TGTGCCAGCAGTTCCAGGGATCAGCCCCAGCATTTT.

This chain joins TRBV28 and TRBJ1-5; perhaps TRBD1 as D (6 bases). Trimming removed 1 base at V and 2 bases at J, with 9 bases between. Germline V gene data show CDR1 as MDHEN and CDR2 as SYDVKM. The length of the CDR3 is 15 residues. DNA for the CDR3: TGTGCCAGCAGTTTATCAGGGGCGGGCAATCAGCCCCAGCATTTT. It is translated as CASSLSGAGNQPQHF. Variable domain in full (rest from reference TRBV28 and TRBJ1-5): DVKVTQSSRYLVKRTGEKVFLECVQDMDHENMFWYRQDPGLGLRLIYFSYDVKMKEKGDIPEGYSVSREKKERFSLILESASTNQTSMYLCASSLSGAGNQPQHFGDGTRLSIL.

This clone was detected only a few times. The rearrangement joins TRBV11-3 to TRBJ2-2; 11 positions match TRBD1. Germline V gives CDR1 SGHNT, CDR2 YENEEA. The V and J ends lost 5 bases and 9 bases, in that order; junction bases with no gene match: 11. There are 16 residues in the CDR3. CDR3 in amino acids: CASSQSGTGGNRELFF. In DNA form, the CDR3 reads TGTGCCAGCAGCCAGTCCGGGACAGGGGGAAACAGGGAGCTGTTTTTT.

V and J are TRBV18 and TRBJ1-1, with D unresolved. CDR3 length equals 12 residues. V was trimmed by 2 bases and J by 7 bases, leaving 8 bases between them. CDR1 is KGHSH, CDR2 LQKENI, per germline. The CDR3 DNA reads TGTGCCAGCTCACCAGGGCTGCTTGAAGCTTTCTTT. It codes for CASSPGLLEAFF.

The chain uses TRBV6-8 and TRBJ2-7; the match to TRBD2 covers 10 bases. This CDR3 is 16 amino acids long. Trimming removed 7 bases from V and 4 bases from J; junction bases left unmatched: 13. CDR1 is MNHGY and CDR2 is SAAAGT in the germline V gene. CDR3 DNA sequence: TGTGCCAGCAAACCCGGACAGCGGGGGGGCCGGTACGAGCAGTACTTC. It codes for CASKPGQRGGRYEQYF.

V usage is TRBV15 and J usage is TRBJ2-5, with D tentatively TRBD1 (6 bases). This CDR3 region has 16 residues. V was clipped by 0 bases and J by 10 bases, with 21 bases between them. Germline values: CDR1 LNHNV, CDR2 YYDKDF (reference sequence). CDR3 sequence: CATSRDRPPRGLDQYF. The CDR3 DNA reads TGTGCCACCAGCAGAGATCGCCCGCCCAGGGGTTTAGACCAGTACTTC.

This clone was observed a handful of times. The chain combines TRBV6-8 with TRBJ2-3, with 9 bases matching TRBD2. Germline CDR1 is MNHGY and CDR2 is SAAAGT. The trim removed 7 bases at V and 2 bases at J, leaving 16 bases unmatched. CDR3 length equals 18 residues. CDR3 in amino acids: CASKKTQLAGRITDTQYF. The CDR3 nucleotides are TGTGCCAGCAAAAAAACCCAGCTAGCGGGACGTATCACAGATACGCAGTATTTT.

In this sample, this clone turned up a few times. The genes are TRBV18 and TRBJ1-6; a weak D match, TRBD1 (5 bases). Germline CDR1 is KGHSH and CDR2 is LQKENI. This CDR3 has 16 residues. V dropped 3 bases and J dropped 6 bases, with 15 bases sitting between them. The CDR3 DNA reads TGTGCCAGCTCACCGCTGACCAGGGTGGGTAATTCACCCCTCCACTTT. Encoded protein: CASSPLTRVGNSPLHF.

The chain has TRBV19 and TRBJ2-1; 12 positions match TRBD2. The CDR3 extends over 20 amino acids. The germline V gene has CDR1 LNHDA and CDR2 SQIVND (reference sequence). J lost 0 bases, V lost 6 bases, and 15 bases had no gene match. The CDR3, as DNA: TGTGCCAGTAGGCCGACCCGAAGACTAGCGGGGGTACGCTCCTACAATGAGCAGTTCTTC. Protein sequence: CASRPTRRLAGVRSYNEQFF.

This clone was observed a few times. This chain links TRBV6-8 with TRBJ1-5; tentatively, D is TRBD1 (6 bases). The CDR3 extends over 14 amino acids. Germline-derived CDR1 and CDR2 are MNHGY and SAAAGT. Trimming pared 6 bases from V and 6 bases from J, leaving 15 bases between. The CDR3 here is CASSRGGAGQPQHF. The CDR3 DNA sequence: TGTGCCAGCAGCCGGGGGGGCGCGGGTCAGCCCCAGCATTTT.

The chain links TRBV9 to TRBJ2-2; TRBD1 matches 7 bases. The CDR3 consists of 15 residues. The ends lost 0 bases at V and 4 bases at J; junction bases unmatched: 3. The V gene's germline CDR1 is SGDLS and CDR2 YYNGEE. CDR3 region: CASSVVPGGTGELFF. In nucleotides, the CDR3 is TGTGCCAGCAGCGTAGTCCCAGGGGGCACCGGGGAGCTGTTTTTT.

The chain uses TRBV10-2 and TRBJ2-1; D may be TRBD2 (6 bases). The CDR3 is 16 residues long. Germline assignment: CDR1 WSHSY and CDR2 SAAADI. V was pared by 6 bases and J by 4 bases, with 19 bases between. The CDR3 coding sequence is TGCGCCAGCAGAAGACTGGGCGGGACGGATTACAATGAGCAGTTCTTC. Translating gives CASRRLGGTDYNEQFF.

The rearrangement joins TRBV28 to TRBJ1-5; D not certain. CDR3 length equals 13 residues. The V end lost 0 bases, the J end lost 1 base, and 1 base lay between the germline ends. Germline CDR1 MDHEN, CDR2 SYDVKM. CDR3: CASSLWSNQPQHF. CDR3 bases: TGTGCCAGCAGTTTATGGAGCAATCAGCCCCAGCATTTT.

Ten or more counts support this clone. The genes are TRBV11-3 and TRBJ2-3, with 8 bases that match TRBD2. V gave up 1 base and J gave up 5 bases; unmatched junction bases: 5. The germline CDR1 and CDR2 sequences are SGHNT and YENEEA. CDR3 length: 15 residues. Here the CDR3 DNA reads TGTGCCAGCAGCTTAGTTGGCGGGGGGCTAGATACGCAGTATTTT. Its protein product is CASSLVGGGLDTQYF.

This clone is termed medium-sized. This chain links TRBV6-8 with TRBJ1-5; D is unresolved. The germline gives CDR1 MNHGY, CDR2 SAAAGT. V was shortened by 1 base and J by 0 bases, with 1 base between the two germline ends. This CDR3 is built from 13 residues. This CDR3 is CASSYFSNQPQHF. The CDR3 region has the DNA TGTGCCAGCAGTTACTTTAGCAATCAGCCCCAGCATTTT.

This clone is classed as medium-sized (0.01 to 0.1%). V usage is TRBV28 and J usage is TRBJ1-4, with D possibly TRBD1 on 6 matching bases. Germline-derived CDR1 and CDR2 are MDHEN and SYDVKM. Trimming stripped 3 bases from V and 6 bases from J, with 11 bases between. The CDR3 loop spans 14 amino acids. CDR3 nucleotides: TGTGCCAGCAGTTTTCCAGGGGCTGATGAAAAACTGTTTTTT. It is translated as CASSFPGADEKLFF.

V gene TRBV28 combines with J gene TRBJ1-6, with TRBD1 identical over 8 bases. Germline CDR1 and CDR2: MDHEN and SYDVKM. The CDR3 consists of 16 residues. Trimming removed 5 bases from V and 7 bases from J; junction bases left unmatched: 10. The CDR3 reads CASSGGTGTRNSPLHF. CDR3 bases: TGTGCCAGCAGTGGGGGGACAGGTACTCGAAATTCACCCCTCCACTTT.

The chain uses TRBV6-8 and TRBJ1-4; 8 bases agree with TRBD1. This CDR3 contains 17 residues. V lost 0 bases to trimming and J lost 0 bases; unmatched junction nucleotides: 3. Germline assignment: CDR1 MNHGY and CDR2 SAAAGT. The CDR3 bases are TGTGCCAGCAGTTACTCGACAGGGGATGCAACTAATGAAAAACTGTTTTTT. It specifies CASSYSTGDATNEKLFF.

The chain joins TRBV7-5 to TRBJ2-7; the D call TRBD1 from the table was never checked on the DNA. TRBV7-5 is a documented pseudogene. This CDR3 is 15 amino acids long. The CDR3 sequence: CASSLGPGQAYEQYF. CDR3 DNA: TGTGCCAGCAGCTTAGGTCCGGGACAGGCCTACGAGCAGTACTTC.

This clone was picked up a small number of times. This sequence joins TRBV6-8 and TRBJ2-1; D unresolved. The CDR3 contains 13 residues. The V gene lost 0 bases and the J gene lost 9 bases, with 9 bases spanning the gap. Germline CDR1 MNHGY, CDR2 SAAAGT. The DNA for the CDR3 is TGTGCCAGCAGTTACTCCAAGGGAAGTGAGCAGTTCTTC. Translation: CASSYSKGSEQFF.

This clone was seen at least ten times. V is TRBV11-3 and J is TRBJ2-5; 8 bases are shared with TRBD1. The CDR3 totals 14 residues. Germline V lookup: CDR1 SGHNT, CDR2 YENEEA. The V segment lost 4 bases and the J segment 5 bases; nucleotides outside the gene matches: 6. CDR3 residues: CASSSDREGETQYF. The DNA for the CDR3 is TGTGCCAGCAGCTCGGACAGGGAAGGGGAGACCCAGTACTTC.

Ten or more counts support this clone. This rearrangement joins TRBV11-3 to TRBJ2-1; D possibly corresponds to TRBD1 (6 bases). Trimming left V 2 bases short and J 15 bases short, with 23 bases between. This CDR3 has 15 residues. Germline values: CDR1 SGHNT, CDR2 YENEEA. CDR3 amino acids: CASSLKPPVSGERFF. The CDR3 bases are TGTGCCAGCAGCTTAAAGCCCCCAGTGTCAGGGGAGAGGTTCTTC.

This clone turned up a few times. V gene TRBV6-8 combines with J gene TRBJ1-4; no reliable D call. The germline V gene has CDR1 MNHGY and CDR2 SAAAGT. This CDR3 contains 15 residues. The V end was cut by 6 bases, the J end by 8 bases, with 19 bases between. The CDR3 spells CASRNVGRSEEKLFF. In DNA, the CDR3 is TGTGCCAGCAGAAATGTGGGCAGGTCGGAAGAAAAACTGTTTTTT.

This clone occurred a few times. V and J are TRBV9 and TRBJ1-3; D might be TRBD1 (6 bases). Germline V gene sequence: CDR1 SGDLS, CDR2 YYNGEE. This CDR3 is 16 amino acids long. V lost 3 bases, J lost 2 bases, and 15 bases lay in between. Written as DNA, the CDR3 is TGTGCCAGCAGCGCTTGGGGACATTCTACTGGAAACACCATATATTTT. This translates into CASSAWGHSTGNTIYF.

Relative to its sample, this clone is medium-sized. The gene calls are TRBV4-1 and TRBJ2-7, with 8 bases lining up with TRBD1. CDR3 length equals 14 residues. Losses at the gene ends were 4 bases for V and 5 bases for J; bases not matched to a gene: 7. Germline lookup yields CDR1 MGHRA and CDR2 YSYEKL. CDR3 DNA: TGCGCCAGCAGCCCGACAGGGGATATCGACGAGCAGTACTTC. It translates to CASSPTGDIDEQYF.

In its sample, this clone was seen a few times. This chain links TRBV7-7 with TRBJ1-1; no clear D gene. Germline V gene data show CDR1 as SSHAT and CDR2 as FNYEAQ (reference sequence). The CDR3 is 14 amino acids. Trimming removed 7 bases at V and 1 base at J, with 13 bases between. The CDR3 sequence is CASKDKRTNTEAFF. CDR3 nucleotides: TGTGCCAGCAAAGATAAAAGGACGAACACTGAAGCTTTCTTT.

This clone was counted between two and nine times. The chain joins TRBV29-1 to TRBJ2-2, with 12 bases fitting TRBD1. Germline loops: CDR1 SQVTM, CDR2 ANQGSEA. This CDR3 has 12 residues. Germline trimming cut 5 bases from V and 12 bases from J; bases unmatched to any gene: 4. CDR3 coding DNA: TGCAGCGTTTTCGGGACAGGGGGCAAGCTGTTTTTT. Protein: CSVFGTGGKLFF.

This clone is deemed medium-sized. The V gene is TRBV18, the J gene TRBJ1-6; 8 nucleotides match TRBD1. Trimming removed 1 base from V and 0 bases from J; junction bases left unmatched: 5. This CDR3 comprises 18 residues. Germline CDR1 KGHSH, CDR2 LQKENI. CDR3 sequence (DNA): TGTGCCAGCTCACCACGGGACAGGCGGAACTCCTATAATTCACCCCTCCACTTT. This codes for CASSPRDRRNSYNSPLHF.

By frequency in the sample, this clone is medium-sized. This chain joins TRBV5-1 and TRBJ1-2; 7 bases line up with TRBD1. CDR1 SGHRS and CDR2 YFSETQ come from the germline V gene. V was clipped by 2 bases and J by 2 bases; unmatched bases: 18. CDR3 length equals 19 residues. The DNA for the CDR3 is TGCGCCAGCAGCTTCTTGACCCTCCGTGTGACAGGGAGGAACTATGGCTACACCTTC. Translated, it gives CASSFLTLRVTGRNYGYTF.